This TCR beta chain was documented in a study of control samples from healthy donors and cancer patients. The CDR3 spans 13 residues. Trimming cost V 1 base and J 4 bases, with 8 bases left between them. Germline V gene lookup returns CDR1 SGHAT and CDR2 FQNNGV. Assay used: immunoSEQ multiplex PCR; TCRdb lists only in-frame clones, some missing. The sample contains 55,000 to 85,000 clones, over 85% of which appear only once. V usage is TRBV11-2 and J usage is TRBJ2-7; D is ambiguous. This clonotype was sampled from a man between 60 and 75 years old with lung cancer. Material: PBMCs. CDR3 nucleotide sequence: TGTGCCAGCAGCTTAGGAAACGAGTACGAGCAGTACTTC. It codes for CASSLGNEYEQYF. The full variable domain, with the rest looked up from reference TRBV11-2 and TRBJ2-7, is EAGVAQSPRYKIIEKRQSVAFWCNPISGHATLYWYQQILGQGPKLLIQFQNNGVVDDSQLPKDRFSAERLKGVDSTLKIQPAKLEDSAVYLCASSLGNEYEQYFGPGTRLTVT.